Shown below are 32 T cell receptor beta chains from a single sample sequenced in a study of blood T cell repertoires in COVID-19. Measured with immunoSEQ multiplex PCR; TCRdb has only the in-frame clones, and not every one. This table has 350,000 to 500,000 clones, around nine tenths appearing once. Material for sequencing was PBMCs or T cells enriched from blood (not recorded which). These TCRs come from a woman aged 18-29 years who had been exposed to COVID-19.

The rearrangement uses TRBV7-2 and TRBJ1-3; 10 bases agree with TRBD1. Germline CDR1 and CDR2: SGHTA and FQGNSA. The CDR3 length is 16 residues. V shed 4 bases and J 0 bases; nucleotides not matched to a gene: 3. CDR3 loop: CASSSRTGGSGNTIYF. DNA of the CDR3: TGTGCCAGCAGCTCCAGGACAGGGGGCTCTGGAAACACCATATATTTT.

The genes are TRBV7-9 and TRBJ2-3, with a tentative D call TRBD2 (6 bases). CDR3 length: 14 residues. Germline assignment: CDR1 SEHNR and CDR2 FQNEAQ (reference sequence). The germline V and J ends were trimmed by 5 bases and 0 bases, with 9 bases remaining between them. The CDR3 nucleotides read TGTGCCAGCAGCCCGAGCGGGAGCACAGATACGCAGTATTTT. Translation gives CASSPSGSTDTQYF.

This clone was counted once. The CDR3 here is CASSASAYRGSVRQDQHF. Here the CDR3 DNA reads TGTGCCAGCAGCGCCTCCGCCTACAGGGGGTCAGTTCGACAGGACCAGCATTTT. This chain uses TRBV5-8 with TRBJ1-5; 8 nucleotides agree with TRBD1. From germline, CDR1 is SGHTS and CDR2 YDEGEE. This CDR3 contains 18 residues. V was pared by 4 bases and J by 12 bases, with 24 bases of the junction left unmatched. The variable domain in full, completed from reference TRBV5-8 and TRBJ1-5, reads EAGVTQSPTHLIKTRGQQATLRCSPISGHTSVYWYQQALGLGLQFLLWYDEGEERNRGNFPPRFSGRQFPNYSSELNVNALELEDSALYLCASSASAYRGSVRQDQHFGDGTRLSIL.

The chain carries TRBV6-2 or TRBV6-3 and TRBJ1-4; D remains ambiguous. The V end was cut by 2 bases, the J end by 0 bases, with 10 bases between. The CDR3 loop spans 16 amino acids. Germline CDR1 is MNHEY and CDR2 is SVGEGT. In nucleotides, the CDR3 is TGTGCCAGCAGTTACGGCAGTTCCGCAACTAATGAAAAACTGTTTTTT. Translation gives CASSYGSSATNEKLFF.

The chain couples TRBV5-6 to TRBJ2-2; the D is unclear. Trimming took off 0 bases at V and 3 bases at J, with 6 bases between the two ends. In germline, CDR1 is SGHDT, CDR2 YYEEEE. The CDR3 consists of 14 residues. The chain's CDR3 is CASSLASYTGELFF. The DNA of the CDR3 is TGTGCCAGCAGCTTGGCGAGCTACACCGGGGAGCTGTTTTTT.

This chain connects TRBV24-1 to TRBJ1-5, with 9 nucleotides matching TRBD1. Germline-derived CDR1 and CDR2 are KGHDR and SFDVKD. This CDR3 contains 14 residues. The V and J ends lost 3 bases and 11 bases, in that order; junction bases with no gene match: 7. CDR3 sequence reads: CATSDGQGPGAQHF. Here the CDR3 DNA reads TGTGCCACCAGTGATGGACAGGGGCCAGGAGCCCAGCATTTT.

The rearrangement joins TRBV15 to TRBJ1-5; 10 bases are a match to TRBD1. Germline-derived CDR1 and CDR2 are LNHNV and YYDKDF (reference sequence). The CDR3 sequence is 16 residues long. The V gene end was trimmed by 5 bases and the J gene end by 6 bases; junction bases not matched to a gene: 10. The CDR3 region has the DNA TGTGCCACCAGCCAAGGTCCGGGACAGGGGAGTCAGCCCCAGCATTTT. Translation: CATSQGPGQGSQPQHF.

V usage is TRBV4-3 and J usage is TRBJ1-6; 7 bases agree with TRBD1. Trimming at V came to 1 base and at J to 8 bases, leaving 5 bases not matched to a gene. Germline-derived CDR1 and CDR2 are LGHNA and YSLEER. The CDR3 length is 15 residues. DNA of the CDR3: TGCGCCAGCAGCCAAGGGGCAGGGGGGTATTCACCCCTCCACTTT. The encoded protein is CASSQGAGGYSPLHF.

Of note for this clone: Other DNA sequences in the sample encode the same CDR3. The chain couples TRBV28 to TRBJ2-3; the D is unclear. CDR1 is MDHEN, CDR2 SYDVKM, per germline. Trimming removed 3 bases at V and 6 bases at J, with 4 bases between. The length of the CDR3 is 11 residues. CDR3 DNA sequence: TGTGCCAGCAGTTTGAGGGATACGCAGTATTTT. Protein product: CASSLRDTQYF.

This clone was seen a single time. The chain recombines TRBV6-5 with TRBJ2-7, with TRBD1 identical over 9 bases. Germline values: CDR1 MNHEY, CDR2 SVGAGI. The V and J ends lost 7 bases and 5 bases, in that order; junction bases with no gene match: 6. This CDR3 is built from 13 residues. The CDR3 coding sequence is TGTGCCAGCAAGAACGGACAGGGGCACGAGCAGTACTTC. Its translation: CASKNGQGHEQYF.

The rearrangement uses TRBV5-5 and TRBJ1-6; D call uncertain. Germline assignment: CDR1 SGHKS and CDR2 YYEKEE (reference sequence). The CDR3 consists of 13 residues. V gave up 5 bases and J gave up 5 bases, with 8 bases separating them. The chain's CDR3 is CASRQTHNSPLHF. The CDR3, as DNA: TGTGCCAGCAGACAGACGCATAATTCACCCCTCCACTTT.

The V and J genes are TRBV7-2 and TRBJ2-1; TRBD2 matches 11 bases. The V segment lost 3 bases and the J segment 5 bases; nucleotides outside the gene matches: 3. Germline V CDR1 and CDR2: SGHTA, FQGNSA. The CDR3 runs to 15 residues. The DNA of the CDR3 is TGTGCCAGCAGCTTTCAACTAGCGGGGGACAATGAGCAGTTCTTC. Translating gives CASSFQLAGDNEQFF.

The chain employs TRBV7-9 and TRBJ2-7, with 8 bases matching TRBD1. Per the germline V gene, CDR1 is SEHNR and CDR2 is FQNEAQ (reference sequence). The J segment lost 3 bases and the V segment lost 5 bases, leaving 3 bases of the junction unmatched. The CDR3 spans 13 residues. CDR3 DNA sequence: TGTGCCAGCAGCACCACAGGGGGCTACGAGCAGTACTTC. Residues: CASSTTGGYEQYF.

The chain has TRBV30 and TRBJ1-6; D is unresolved. Germline CDR1 and CDR2: GTSNPN and SVGIG (reference sequence). The CDR3 totals 14 residues. V was trimmed by 8 bases and J by 7 bases, leaving 18 bases between them. The CDR3 reads CARQLGSGNSPLHF. DNA of the CDR3: TGTGCCCGACAACTAGGGTCAGGCAATTCACCCCTCCACTTT.

J is TRBJ1-6 and V is TRBV30; 7 nucleotides agree with TRBD1. The CDR3 extends over 14 amino acids. V shed 0 bases and J 9 bases; nucleotides not matched to a gene: 5. Germline V gives CDR1 GTSNPN, CDR2 SVGIG (reference sequence). The DNA of the CDR3 is TGTGCCTGGAGTGTACAGGGGATGAGTTCACCCCTCCACTTT. This encodes CAWSVQGMSSPLHF.

The rearrangement links TRBV19 to TRBJ2-7; TRBD2 matches 7 bases. Germline CDR1 LNHDA, CDR2 SQIVND (reference sequence). V was pared by 8 bases and J by 4 bases, with 14 bases of the junction left unmatched. This CDR3 region has 15 residues. The CDR3 DNA reads TGTGCCAGTGGATCCCGAGCGGGAATAGGGTACGAGCAGTACTTC. Its protein is CASGSRAGIGYEQYF.

The rearrangement joins TRBV4-2 to TRBJ1-2, with D possibly matching TRBD1 (5 bases). The V gene lost 4 bases and the J gene lost 2 bases, with 14 bases spanning the gap. Germline V CDR1 and CDR2: LGHNA, YNFKEQ. The length of the CDR3 is 15 residues. Here the CDR3 reads CASSLPWGSNYGYTF. The CDR3, as DNA: TGTGCCAGCAGCCTCCCGTGGGGCAGCAACTATGGCTACACCTTC.

The J gene is TRBJ2-3, the V gene TRBV6-1, with 9 bases identical to TRBD1. The V gene's germline CDR1 is MNHNS and CDR2 SASEGT. Trimming took 4 bases from V and 7 from J; bases not matched to a gene: 12. The CDR3 is 16 amino acids. Here the CDR3 reads CASSGSPGQGTNTQYF. CDR3 coding DNA: TGTGCCAGCAGTGGGAGCCCGGGACAGGGCACGAATACGCAGTATTTT.

This chain joins TRBV20-1 and TRBJ1-2, with 7 bases fitting TRBD1. The CDR3 is 11 amino acids. V gave up 7 bases and J gave up 5 bases; unmatched junction bases: 4. Germline V gene data show CDR1 as DFQATT and CDR2 as SNEGSKA (reference sequence). CDR3 residues: CSGGQAYGYTF. CDR3 nucleotides: TGCAGTGGAGGACAGGCATATGGCTACACCTTC.

The CDR3 loop is CASSQVRVWGNEQFF. The CDR3 DNA reads TGCGCCAGCAGCCAAGTGAGGGTCTGGGGCAATGAGCAGTTCTTC. The V gene is TRBV4-1, the J gene TRBJ2-1; TRBD2 might be the D (5 bases). The CDR3 runs 15 residues. The V end lost 1 base, the J end lost 6 bases, and 13 bases lay between the germline ends. In germline, CDR1 is MGHRA, CDR2 YSYEKL.

V gene TRBV27 combines with J gene TRBJ1-1; D is unresolved. The CDR3 extends over 13 amino acids. Trimming removed 3 bases at V and 5 bases at J, with 10 bases between. Germline V CDR1 and CDR2: MNHEY, SMNVEV (reference sequence). As DNA, the CDR3 is TGTGCCAGCAGTTTTGGGCCGAGAACTGAAGCTTTCTTT. It specifies CASSFGPRTEAFF.

This chain joins TRBV5-4 and TRBJ1-2; 8 bases fit TRBD1. J lost 5 bases, V lost 5 bases, and 5 bases had no gene match. The CDR3 is 13 residues long. From germline, CDR1 is SGHNT and CDR2 YYREEE (reference sequence). CDR3 amino acids: CASSQGAGYGYTF. Here the CDR3 DNA reads TGTGCCAGCAGTCAGGGGGCGGGGTATGGCTACACCTTC.

J is TRBJ2-2 and V is TRBV6-6; 10 bases agree with TRBD1. V was pared by 5 bases and J by 4 bases, with 10 bases of the junction left unmatched. The germline V gene encodes CDR1 MNHNY and CDR2 SVGAGI (reference sequence). The CDR3 consists of 17 residues. This CDR3 is CASSHYPGQGITGELFF. Here the CDR3 DNA reads TGTGCCAGCAGTCATTACCCGGGACAGGGGATCACCGGGGAGCTGTTTTTT.

CDR3 DNA sequence: TGTGCCAGCAGTTTATCGGGCCCCCACGAGCAGTACTTC. Protein: CASSLSGPHEQYF. This sequence joins TRBV27 and TRBJ2-7, with D uncertain. Looked up from germline, CDR1 is MNHEY and CDR2 is SMNVEV (reference sequence). The CDR3 runs 13 residues. Trimming removed 0 bases at V and 5 bases at J, with 8 bases between.

The chain recombines TRBV6-5 with TRBJ1-5; D not resolved. Germline CDR1 reads MNHEY; CDR2 reads SVGAGI. The V and J ends lost 0 bases and 0 bases respectively, with 6 bases between them. The CDR3 is 15 amino acids. This CDR3 reads CASSYSAVSNQPQHF. The CDR3 region has the DNA TGTGCCAGCAGTTACTCGGCGGTTAGCAATCAGCCCCAGCATTTT.

The chain couples TRBV28 to TRBJ2-1, with D uncertain. In germline, CDR1 is MDHEN, CDR2 SYDVKM. V gave up 2 bases and J gave up 0 bases, with 11 bases separating them. The CDR3 sequence is 16 residues long. The CDR3, as DNA: TGTGCCAGCAGTTTAACCATATGGAGCTCCTACAATGAGCAGTTCTTC. It translates to CASSLTIWSSYNEQFF.

The chain carries TRBV12-3 or TRBV12-4 and TRBJ2-3; D gene unclear. V lost 7 bases to trimming and J lost 1 base, with 6 bases between them. The CDR3 has 12 residues. The CDR3 nucleotides are TGTGCCAGCAATCGGGGCACAGATACGCAGTATTTT. Translating it yields CASNRGTDTQYF.

The chain employs TRBV28 and TRBJ1-5, with 9 bases fitting TRBD1. CDR3 length: 17 residues. Germline-derived CDR1 and CDR2 are MDHEN and SYDVKM. V lost 3 bases to trimming and J lost 0 bases; unmatched junction nucleotides: 6. DNA for the CDR3: TGTGCCAGCAGTTTTTTCGACAGGGGGTATAGCAATCAGCCCCAGCATTTT. Residues: CASSFFDRGYSNQPQHF.

The chain uses TRBV27 and TRBJ2-7, with TRBD1 matching over 7 bases. The CDR3 extends over 14 amino acids. The germline gives CDR1 MNHEY, CDR2 SMNVEV (reference sequence). With 2 bases clipped from V and 3 bases from J, the junction kept 4 bases outside the gene matches. The CDR3 DNA reads as TGTGCCAGCAGTTTAATGGGACAGCACTACGAGCAGTACTTC. This gives the protein CASSLMGQHYEQYF.

The chain joins TRBV6-5 to TRBJ1-2; 7 nucleotides line up with TRBD1. Germline V gene data show CDR1 as MNHEY and CDR2 as SVGAGI. V lost 0 bases and J lost 4; bases outside the gene matches: 2. This CDR3 comprises 14 residues. The CDR3: CASSYSAGGYGYTF. CDR3 DNA sequence: TGTGCCAGCAGTTACTCGGCAGGGGGCTATGGCTACACCTTC.

The J gene is TRBJ1-5, the V gene TRBV7-2, with D maybe TRBD1 (6 bases). CDR3 length: 14 amino acids. The germline V and J ends were trimmed by 4 bases and 9 bases, with 16 bases remaining between them. Germline V gene data show CDR1 as SGHTA and CDR2 as FQGNSA. The CDR3 protein is CASSSRQDFRPQHF. The CDR3 DNA reads as TGTGCCAGCAGCTCCCGACAGGATTTCCGGCCCCAGCATTTT.

The V call is TRBV2, the J call TRBJ2-7; D not certain. Trimming removed 6 bases from V and 0 bases from J, with 12 bases in between. The germline gives CDR1 SNHLY, CDR2 FYNNEI. The CDR3 is made up of 14 amino acids. The CDR3, as DNA: TGTGCCAGCAGGATTAGACAAACCTCCTACGAGCAGTACTTC. Protein product: CASRIRQTSYEQYF.